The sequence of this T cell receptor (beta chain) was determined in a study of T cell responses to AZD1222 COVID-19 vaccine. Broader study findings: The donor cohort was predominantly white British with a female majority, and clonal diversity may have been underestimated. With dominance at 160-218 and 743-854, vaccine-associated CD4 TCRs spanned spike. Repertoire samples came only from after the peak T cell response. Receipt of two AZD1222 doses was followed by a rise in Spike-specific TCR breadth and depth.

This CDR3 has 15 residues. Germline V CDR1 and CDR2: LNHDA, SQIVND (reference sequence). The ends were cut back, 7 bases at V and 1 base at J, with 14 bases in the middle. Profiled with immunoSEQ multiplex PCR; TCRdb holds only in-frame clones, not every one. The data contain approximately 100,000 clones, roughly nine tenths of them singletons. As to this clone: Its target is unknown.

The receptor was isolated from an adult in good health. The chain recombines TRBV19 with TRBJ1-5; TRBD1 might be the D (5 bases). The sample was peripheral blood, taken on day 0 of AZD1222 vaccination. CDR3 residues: CASKWAGMSNQPQHF. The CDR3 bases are TGTGCCAGTAAGTGGGCAGGGATGAGCAATCAGCCCCAGCATTTT.